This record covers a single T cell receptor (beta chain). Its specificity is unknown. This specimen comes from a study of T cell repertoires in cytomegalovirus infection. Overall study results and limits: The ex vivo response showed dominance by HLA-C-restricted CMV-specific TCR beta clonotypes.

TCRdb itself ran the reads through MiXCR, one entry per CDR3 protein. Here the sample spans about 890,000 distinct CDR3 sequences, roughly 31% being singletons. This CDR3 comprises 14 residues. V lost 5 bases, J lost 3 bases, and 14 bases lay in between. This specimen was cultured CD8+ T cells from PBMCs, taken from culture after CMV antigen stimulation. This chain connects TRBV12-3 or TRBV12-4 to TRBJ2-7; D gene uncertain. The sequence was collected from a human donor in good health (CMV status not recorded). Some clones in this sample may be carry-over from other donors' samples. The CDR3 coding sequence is TGTGCCAGCAGTCCCCATGAGGACGGCTACGAGCAGTACTTC. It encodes CASSPHEDGYEQYF.